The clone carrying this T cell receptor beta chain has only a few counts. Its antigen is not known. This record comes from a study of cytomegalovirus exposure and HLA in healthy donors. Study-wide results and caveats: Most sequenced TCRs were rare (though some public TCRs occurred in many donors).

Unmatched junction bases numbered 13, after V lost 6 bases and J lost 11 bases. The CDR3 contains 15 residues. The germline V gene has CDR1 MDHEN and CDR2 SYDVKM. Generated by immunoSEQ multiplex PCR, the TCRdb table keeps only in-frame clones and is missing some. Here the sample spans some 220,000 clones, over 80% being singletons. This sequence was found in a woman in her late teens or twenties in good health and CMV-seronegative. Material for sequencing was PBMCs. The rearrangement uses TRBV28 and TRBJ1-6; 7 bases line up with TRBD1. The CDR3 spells CASRPPGTAWPPLHF. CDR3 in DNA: TGTGCCAGCAGACCTCCCGGGACAGCGTGGCCACCCCTCCACTTT.